This T cell receptor (beta chain) came from a study of neurological immune-mediated disorders (dated by TCRdb to about 2019). Study-wide context: Among the approximately 34 multiple sclerosis patients, relapsing-remitting MS was present in about 31 and secondary progressive MS was present in 3. Of the approximately 68 subjects in the cohort, about 14 were HAM/TSP patients, 34 were multiple sclerosis patients, and around 20 were healthy controls. The roughly 110 TCR-beta libraries included longitudinal samples, technical triplicates and paired sorted CD4+ and CD8+ T-cell subsets alongside PBMC samples. Using UMI-based sequencing, the study compared peripheral blood TCR-beta repertoires from patients with HTLV-I-associated myelopathy (HAM/TSP), patients with multiple sclerosis, and healthy controls.

Study-wide conclusions, independent of this receptor: The highest TCR clonal expansion was observed in HAM/TSP patients, whereas the lowest was observed in MS patients, even when compared with healthy controls. The MS cluster showed no association with clinical or MRI features, and the authors stated that larger cohorts are needed. In phylogenetic analysis, the repertoires of 18 of 34 MS patients grouped into a cluster of related CDR3 sequences, which suggests a possible signature at the repertoire level. No identical CDR3 amino acid sequences were shared among expanded clones across subjects, suggesting private TCR-beta repertoires in all groups.

cDNA was synthesized by template-switch 5'RACE using a primer with a 10-nucleotide random unique molecular identifier that tagged each TCR transcript. Over 180 million TCR-beta sequences, covering 15-18 subjects, were produced in each sequencing run. The RNeasy kit was used to extract total RNA. TCR-beta VDJ regions were amplified with primers for the TCR constant region and the 5'RACE anchor, using the KAPA Real-time Library Amplification kit. A first PCR added sample indexes and Illumina adaptors, and a second PCR then raised library yield. The roughly 650 bp TCR product was size-selected on a 2% E-gel SizeSelection system after Ampure bead purification. Library quality was checked on a Bioanalyzer, concentration was measured with Qubit, and libraries were quantified with the Kapa Library Quantification kit before pooling. Paired-end 2 x 150 bp sequencing of the libraries was performed on an Illumina HiSeq 2500. To increase sequence diversity, roughly 24-32% phiX was spiked into each library pool. On the study's bioinformatics: The quality-filtered reads were processed with the UMI-based MiGEC pipeline, whose error correction step removed more than 85% of the raw TCR sequences. IMGT germline references were used for alignment of VDJ genes, and clonotypes were defined by a unique CDR3 amino acid sequence together with V-J genes. Clonal expansion, Shannon diversity and CDR3 relatedness were evaluated with VDJtools (CalcPairwiseDistances, ClusterSamples), while phylogenetic trees were built in CLCbio workbench. Clones with at least 8 unique UMIs were defined as expanded, with this threshold being based on coefficient-of-variation modelling across technical triplicates. In-frame beta chains were kept once TCRdb had trimmed the public reads at Q25 with fastp and called clones with MiXCR. Entries are consolidated by CDR3 protein sequence, retaining the most common genes and DNA. None of the V and J calls come from the authors' own analysis; TCRdb made them. For this sample there are about 21,000 distinct CDR3 sequences; 15% to 20% appear just once. The ten most abundant clones make up less than 8.5% of the sample.

CDR3 length: 17 amino acids, cysteine to phenylalanine. CDR3 DNA is the only sequence kept; it has 51 bases, read in frame from the first base. As encoded in the germline V gene, CDR1 is MGHRA while CDR2 is YSYEKL. V and J lose 3 bases and 2 bases, and a span of 19 bases separates them. This clonotype occurred many times. Its antigen target is currently unknown. Base-call qualities are not available, and no considerably larger clone is one nucleotide away. For sorted-subset TCR libraries, 1 million sorted CD4+ or CD8+ T cells were used. Multiple sclerosis patients were enrolled in a US clinical protocol under which disease progression was evaluated by magnetic resonance imaging. Peripheral blood was subjected to Ficoll-Hypaque density gradient centrifugation to isolate PBMCs, which were then cryopreserved in liquid nitrogen. The study also sequenced paired sorted CD4+ and CD8+ subsets from healthy controls, HAM/TSP patients and MS patients.

The sample consisted of CD8+ T cells from blood. The source is a woman aged 18-35 years with multiple sclerosis. The chain couples TRBV4-1 to TRBJ1-2; no D gene call is confident. The CDR3 region has the sequence CASSHSVAEDGNYGYTF. At the DNA level, the sequence is TGCGCCAGCAGCCATTCGGTTGCGGAAGACGGAAACTATGGCTACACCTTC.